The present entry profiles one TCR beta chain with its context. Its antigen is still unknown. The method was immunoSEQ multiplex PCR; TCRdb's version includes in-frame clones alone and lacks a portion of them. Of 180,000 or so clones listed, approximately 88% were seen once; the top ten hold about 5.5%. The sample originates from a study of Ad26.COV2.S vaccination and SARS-CoV-2 variants. Overall study findings and caveats: The TCR-based breadth and depth measures might underestimate overall T cell responses. Placebo recipients had lower spike-specific TCR breadth than vaccine recipients. There was reportedly substantial breadth in spike-specific CD8+ and CD4+ T cell responses after vaccination.

The V end was cut by 5 bases, the J end by 6 bases, with 16 bases between. The length of the CDR3 is 14 residues. Germline CDR1 reads SGHTA; CDR2 reads FQGTGA. The sequences come from peripheral blood, collected after recovery from COVID-19. This receptor was identified in a human donor who had recovered from COVID-19. The chain is built from TRBV7-3 and TRBJ1-2; the D gene is possibly TRBD1 (6 bases). The DNA of the CDR3 is TGTGCCAGCAGCCCCTCCAGGGGAAGTGATGGCTACACCTTC. Translation gives CASSPSRGSDGYTF.